Each of the 6 T cell receptor beta chains below was sequenced from the same sample in a study of shared clonotypes between healthy human individuals. The naive CD8 fraction comprised CD45RO-negative cells positively selected for CCR7 and excluded terminally differentiated effector memory CD45RA+ cells. Assay: immunoSEQ multiplex PCR; the TCRdb copy retains only in-frame clones and omits some. The data show about 550,000 clones, about 95% seen once. Sequencing was done on a sample of naive CD8+ T cells sorted from blood. The origin of the receptors is a woman aged 25 to 39 in good health.

This sequence joins TRBV5-1 and TRBJ2-1; 7 bases map to TRBD2. In germline, CDR1 is SGHRS, CDR2 YFSETQ. The V gene end was trimmed by 3 bases and the J gene end by 5 bases; junction bases not matched to a gene: 2. The CDR3 loop spans 13 amino acids. CDR3 residues: CASSSLADNEQFF. The CDR3 bases are TGCGCCAGCAGCTCCCTAGCGGACAATGAGCAGTTCTTC.

The chain couples TRBV7-9 to TRBJ2-7; D is unclear. The CDR3 totals 13 residues. Germline V gene lookup returns CDR1 SEHNR and CDR2 FQNEAQ (reference sequence). The V gene lost 2 bases and the J gene lost 1 base, with 6 bases spanning the gap. CDR3 residues: CASSLMDSYEQYF. DNA for the CDR3: TGTGCCAGCAGCTTAATGGATTCCTACGAGCAGTACTTC.

The rearrangement uses TRBV6-7 and TRBJ2-2, with TRBD2 identical over 10 bases. TRBV6-7 is annotated as an ORF whose role is uncertain. The CDR3 runs to 18 residues. V dropped 2 bases and J dropped 1; count of bases not matched to a gene: 7. CDR3 region: CASSYTRLAGLNTGELFF. The CDR3 DNA sequence: TGTGCCAGCAGTTACACCAGACTAGCGGGCCTGAACACCGGGGAGCTGTTTTTT.

V usage is TRBV12-2 and J usage is TRBJ2-5; TRBD2 reflects the table's D call only, with no check against the DNA. TRBV12-2 is a pseudogene locus. The CDR3 is 15 amino acids. CDR3 DNA sequence: TGTGCAAGTCGCACACTAAGGTGGACTAAAGAGACCCAGTACTTC. Amino acids: CASRTLRWTKETQYF.

CDR3 in DNA: TGCGCCAGCAGCCAAGCCGAGAACACCGGGGAGCTGTTTTTT. It codes for CASSQAENTGELFF. J is TRBJ2-2 and V is TRBV4-1; D gene uncertain. This CDR3 has 14 residues. CDR1 MGHRA and CDR2 YSYEKL come from the germline V gene. Trimming cost V 1 base and J 1 base, with 4 bases left between them.

The CDR3 DNA sequence: TGTGCCAGCAGTTTCTCAGCGGGTTCTAGCACAGATACGCAGTATTTT. Translation: CASSFSAGSSTDTQYF. This sequence joins TRBV6-5 and TRBJ2-3; maybe TRBD2 (6 bases). The CDR3 covers 16 residues. The V end was cut by 4 bases, the J end by 0 bases, with 14 bases between. CDR1 is MNHEY and CDR2 is SVGAGI in the germline V gene.